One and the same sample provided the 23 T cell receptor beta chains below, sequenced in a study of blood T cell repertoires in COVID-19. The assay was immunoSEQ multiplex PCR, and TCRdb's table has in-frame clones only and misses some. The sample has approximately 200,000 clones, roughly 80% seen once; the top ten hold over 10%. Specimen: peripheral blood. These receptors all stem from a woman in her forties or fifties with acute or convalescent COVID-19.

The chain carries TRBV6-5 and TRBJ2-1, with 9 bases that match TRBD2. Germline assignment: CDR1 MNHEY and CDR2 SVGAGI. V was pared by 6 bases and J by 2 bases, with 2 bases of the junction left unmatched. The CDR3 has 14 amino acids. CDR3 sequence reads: CASRLAGTYNEQFF. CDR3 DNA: TGTGCCAGCAGGCTAGCGGGGACCTACAATGAGCAGTTCTTC.

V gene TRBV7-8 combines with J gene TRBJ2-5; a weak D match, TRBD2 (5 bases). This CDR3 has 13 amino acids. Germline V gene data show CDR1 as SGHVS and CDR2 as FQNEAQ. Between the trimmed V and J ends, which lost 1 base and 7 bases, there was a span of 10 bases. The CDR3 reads CASSLGGEGTQYF. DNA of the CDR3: TGTGCCAGCAGCTTAGGGGGAGAGGGGACCCAGTACTTC.

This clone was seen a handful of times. The CDR3 DNA reads TGTGCCAGCAGTGACGGACAGTCTGGGGCCAACGTCCTGACTTTC. As protein: CASSDGQSGANVLTF. The rearrangement links TRBV6-1 to TRBJ2-6, with D perhaps TRBD1 (6 bases). V was trimmed by 3 bases and J by 1 base, leaving 7 bases between them. Germline loops: CDR1 MNHNS, CDR2 SASEGT. This CDR3 region has 15 residues.

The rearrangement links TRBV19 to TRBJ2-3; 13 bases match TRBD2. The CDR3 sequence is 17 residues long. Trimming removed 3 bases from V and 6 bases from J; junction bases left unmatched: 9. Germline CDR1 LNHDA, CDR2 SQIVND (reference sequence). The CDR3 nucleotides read TGTGCCAGTAGTATTGGGACTAGCGGGATCCCTCTGGATACGCAGTATTTT. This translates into CASSIGTSGIPLDTQYF.

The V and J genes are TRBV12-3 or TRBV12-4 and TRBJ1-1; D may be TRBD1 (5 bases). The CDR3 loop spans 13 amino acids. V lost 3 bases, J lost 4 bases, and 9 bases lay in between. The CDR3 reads CASSLGGSTEAFF. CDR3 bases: TGTGCCAGCAGTTTGGGGGGGAGCACTGAAGCTTTCTTT.

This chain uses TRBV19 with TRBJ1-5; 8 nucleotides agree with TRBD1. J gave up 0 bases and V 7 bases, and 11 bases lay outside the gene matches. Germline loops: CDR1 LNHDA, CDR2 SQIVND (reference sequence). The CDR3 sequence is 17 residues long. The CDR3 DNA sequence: TGTGCCAGTACGATTGGACAGGGAGCCTATAGCAATCAGCCCCAGCATTTT. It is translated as CASTIGQGAYSNQPQHF. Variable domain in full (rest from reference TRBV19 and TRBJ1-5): DGGITQSPKYLFRKEGQNVTLSCEQNLNHDAMYWYRQDPGQGLRLIYYSQIVNDFQKGDIAEGYSVSREKKESFPLTVTSAQKNPTAFYLCASTIGQGAYSNQPQHFGDGTRLSIL.

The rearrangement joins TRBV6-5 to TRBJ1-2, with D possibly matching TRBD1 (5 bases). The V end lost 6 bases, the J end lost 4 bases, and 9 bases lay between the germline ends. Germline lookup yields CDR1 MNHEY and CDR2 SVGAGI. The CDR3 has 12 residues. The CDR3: CASSTGLYGYTF. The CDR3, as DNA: TGTGCCAGCAGCACGGGACTCTATGGCTACACCTTC.

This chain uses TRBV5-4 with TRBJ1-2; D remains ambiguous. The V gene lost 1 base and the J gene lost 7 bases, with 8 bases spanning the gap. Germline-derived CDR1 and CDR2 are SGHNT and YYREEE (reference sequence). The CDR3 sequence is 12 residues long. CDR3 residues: CASSLYTSGYTF. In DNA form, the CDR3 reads TGTGCCAGCAGCTTGTATACGAGTGGCTACACCTTC.

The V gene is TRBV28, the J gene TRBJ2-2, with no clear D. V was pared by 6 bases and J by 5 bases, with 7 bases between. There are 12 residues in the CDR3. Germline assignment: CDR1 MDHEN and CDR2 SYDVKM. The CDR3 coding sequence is TGTGCCAGCAGGGAGAGGACCGGGGAGCTGTTTTTT. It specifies CASRERTGELFF.

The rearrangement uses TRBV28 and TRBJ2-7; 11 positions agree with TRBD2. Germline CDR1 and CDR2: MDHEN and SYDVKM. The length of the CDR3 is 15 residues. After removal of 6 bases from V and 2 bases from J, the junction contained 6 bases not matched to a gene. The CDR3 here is CASSLLLAGAYEQYF. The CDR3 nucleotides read TGTGCCAGCAGCCTCCTACTAGCGGGGGCCTACGAGCAGTACTTC.

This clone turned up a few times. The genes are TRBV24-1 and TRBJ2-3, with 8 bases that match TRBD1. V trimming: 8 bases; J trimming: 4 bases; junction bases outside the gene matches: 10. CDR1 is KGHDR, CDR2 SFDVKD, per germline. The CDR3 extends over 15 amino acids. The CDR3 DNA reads TGTGCCACCAATAAAGGGACAGGAGGGTCAGATACGCAGTATTTT. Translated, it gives CATNKGTGGSDTQYF.

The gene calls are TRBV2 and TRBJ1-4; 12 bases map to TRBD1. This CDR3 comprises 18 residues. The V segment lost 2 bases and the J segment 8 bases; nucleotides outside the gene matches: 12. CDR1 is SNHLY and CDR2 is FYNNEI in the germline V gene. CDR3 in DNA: TGTGCCAGCAGTGAAAGAGGGACAGGGGGCTCAGGGCGGGAAAAACTGTTTTTT. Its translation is CASSERGTGGSGREKLFF.

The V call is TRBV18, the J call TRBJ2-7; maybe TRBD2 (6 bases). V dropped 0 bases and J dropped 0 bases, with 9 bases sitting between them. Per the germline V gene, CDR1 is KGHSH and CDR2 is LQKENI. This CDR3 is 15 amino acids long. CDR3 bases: TGTGCCAGCTCACCACCGGGAGGAGGCTCCTACGAGCAGTACTTC. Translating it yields CASSPPGGGSYEQYF.

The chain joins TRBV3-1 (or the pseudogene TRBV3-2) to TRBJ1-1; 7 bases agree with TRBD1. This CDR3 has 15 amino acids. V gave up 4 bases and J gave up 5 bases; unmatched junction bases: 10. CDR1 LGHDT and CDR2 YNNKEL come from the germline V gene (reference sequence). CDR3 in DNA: TGTGCCAGCAGCCCTATCCGATTACAGGGGACTGAAGCTTTCTTT. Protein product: CASSPIRLQGTEAFF.

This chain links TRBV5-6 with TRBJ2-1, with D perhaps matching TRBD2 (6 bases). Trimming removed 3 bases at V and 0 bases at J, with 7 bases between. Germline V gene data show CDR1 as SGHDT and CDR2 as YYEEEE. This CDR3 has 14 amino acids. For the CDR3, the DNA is TGTGCCAGCAGCTCCGGGAGCTCCTACAATGAGCAGTTCTTC. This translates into CASSSGSSYNEQFF.

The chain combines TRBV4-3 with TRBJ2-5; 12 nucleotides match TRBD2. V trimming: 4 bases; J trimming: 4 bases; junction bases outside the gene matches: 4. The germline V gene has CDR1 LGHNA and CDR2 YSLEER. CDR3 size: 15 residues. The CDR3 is CASSPTSGRGETQYF. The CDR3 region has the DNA TGCGCCAGCAGCCCGACTAGCGGGAGAGGAGAGACCCAGTACTTC.

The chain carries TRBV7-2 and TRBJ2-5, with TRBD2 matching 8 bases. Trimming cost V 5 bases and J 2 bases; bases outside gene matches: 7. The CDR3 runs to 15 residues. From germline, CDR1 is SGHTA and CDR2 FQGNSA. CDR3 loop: CASSLRTSFQETQYF. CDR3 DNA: TGTGCCAGCAGCCTGCGGACTAGCTTTCAAGAGACCCAGTACTTC.

The DNA for the CDR3 is TGTGCCAGCAGCAAAAGGGGGAACAGGGGCCGCAATAACATGAACACTGAAGCTTTCTTT. Translated, it gives CASSKRGNRGRNNMNTEAFF. The chain carries TRBV21-1 and TRBJ1-1; the table's D call of TRBD1 was not tested on the DNA. TRBV21-1 is a recognized pseudogene. There are 20 residues in the CDR3.

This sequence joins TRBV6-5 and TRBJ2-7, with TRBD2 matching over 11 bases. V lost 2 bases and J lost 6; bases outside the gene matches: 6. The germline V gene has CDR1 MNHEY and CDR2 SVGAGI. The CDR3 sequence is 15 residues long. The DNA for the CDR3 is TGTGCCAGCAGTTACAGTAGCGGGAGGGCTGGCGAGCAGTACTTC. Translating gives CASSYSSGRAGEQYF.

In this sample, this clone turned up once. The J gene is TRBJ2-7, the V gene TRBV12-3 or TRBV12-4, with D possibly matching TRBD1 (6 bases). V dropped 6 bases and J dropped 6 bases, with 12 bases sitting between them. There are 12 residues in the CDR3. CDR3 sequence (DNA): TGTGCCAGCAGCAGACAGGCCGGCGAGCAGTACTTC. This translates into CASSRQAGEQYF.

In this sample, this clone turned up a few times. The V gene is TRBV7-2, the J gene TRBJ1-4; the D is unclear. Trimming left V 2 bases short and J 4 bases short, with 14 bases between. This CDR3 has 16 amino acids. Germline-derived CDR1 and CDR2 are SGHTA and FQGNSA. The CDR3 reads CASSLNAMGLNEKLFF. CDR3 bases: TGTGCCAGCAGCTTAAACGCCATGGGCCTTAATGAAAAACTGTTTTTT.

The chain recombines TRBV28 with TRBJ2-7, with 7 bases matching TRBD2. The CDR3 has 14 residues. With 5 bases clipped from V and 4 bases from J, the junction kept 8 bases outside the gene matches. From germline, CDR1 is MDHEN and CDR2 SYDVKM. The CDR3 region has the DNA TGTGCCAGCAGTCCGGGGGGAGGGCGGTACGAGCAGTACTTC. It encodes CASSPGGGRYEQYF.

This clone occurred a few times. The CDR3 is CASSQGLVAYEQYF. For the CDR3, the DNA is TGTGCCAGCAGCCAAGGACTAGTTGCCTACGAGCAGTACTTC. This chain joins TRBV14 and TRBJ2-7; weak D call: TRBD2 (6 bases). Germline-derived CDR1 and CDR2 are SGHDN and FVKESK. Trimming took 1 base from V and 2 from J, leaving 9 bases between them. This CDR3 region has 14 residues. Together with reference TRBV14 and TRBJ2-7, the CDR3 gives the full variable domain: EAGVTQFPSHSVIEKGQTVTLRCDPISGHDNLYWYRRVMGKEIKFLLHFVKESKQDESGMPNNRFLAERTGGTYSTLKVQPAELEDSGVYFCASSQGLVAYEQYFGPGTRLTVT.